This T cell receptor (beta chain) is from a study of tumor-infiltrating lymphocytes in primary liver carcinoma. About the study: Spanning 4.2 to 10 cm, the tumors were T1-T3 N0M0. Study findings and constraints: Tumor region pairs overlapped more than did tumor-adjacent and tumor-blood pairs.

Germline DNA was extracted alongside blood RNA, which was obtained from unsorted whole blood. A primer in the constant region served to generate TCR beta cDNA from 450 to 600 ng of total RNA. Library construction for TCR beta comprised three nested multiplex PCR rounds performed with slightly modified ARM-PCR. Two initial PCR rounds of approximately 10 cycles each paired TRBV1-TRBV30 forward primers with a C-beta reverse primer. TCRdb processed the multiplex PCR reads anew with MiXCR; each CDR3 protein has one entry. This table holds about 330,000 distinct CDR3 sequences, less than 70% found once. This CDR3 is 15 amino acids long. Germline values: CDR1 WSHSY, CDR2 SAAADI. V lost 6 bases and J lost 5; bases outside the gene matches: 4. This clonotype was picked up a small number of times. Its antigen is still unknown.

This TCR derives from a man in his forties with primary liver carcinoma and hepatitis B virus infection. Sequenced material: peripheral blood. The rearrangement links TRBV10-2 to TRBJ2-3, with 14 bases identical to TRBD2. The CDR3 DNA follows: TGCGCCAGCAGGATTGGGACTAGCGGGAGAGATACGCAGTATTTT. It is translated as CASRIGTSGRDTQYF.